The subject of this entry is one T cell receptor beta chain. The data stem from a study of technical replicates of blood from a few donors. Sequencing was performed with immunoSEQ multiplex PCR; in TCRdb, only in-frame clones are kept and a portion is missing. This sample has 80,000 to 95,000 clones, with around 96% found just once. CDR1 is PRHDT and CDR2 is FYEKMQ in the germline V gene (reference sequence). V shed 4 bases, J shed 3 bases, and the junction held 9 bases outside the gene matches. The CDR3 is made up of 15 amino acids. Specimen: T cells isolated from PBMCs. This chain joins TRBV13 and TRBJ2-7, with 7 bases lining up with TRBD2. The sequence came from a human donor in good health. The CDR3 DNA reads TGTGCCAGCAGCTCAACCTGGACTAGGGACTACGAGCAGTACTTC. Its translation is CASSSTWTRDYEQYF.